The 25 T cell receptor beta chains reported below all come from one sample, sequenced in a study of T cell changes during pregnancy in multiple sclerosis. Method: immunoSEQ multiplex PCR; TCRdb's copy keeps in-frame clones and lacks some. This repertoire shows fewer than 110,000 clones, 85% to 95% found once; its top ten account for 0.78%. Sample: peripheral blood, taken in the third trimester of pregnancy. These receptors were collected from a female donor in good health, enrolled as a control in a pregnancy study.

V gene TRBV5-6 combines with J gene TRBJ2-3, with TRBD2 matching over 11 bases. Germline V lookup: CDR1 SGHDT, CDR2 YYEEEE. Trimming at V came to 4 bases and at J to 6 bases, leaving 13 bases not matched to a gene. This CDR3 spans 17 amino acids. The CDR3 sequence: CASSNYQLAGAFDTQYF. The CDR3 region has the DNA TGTGCCAGCAGCAACTACCAACTAGCGGGGGCATTTGATACGCAGTATTTT.

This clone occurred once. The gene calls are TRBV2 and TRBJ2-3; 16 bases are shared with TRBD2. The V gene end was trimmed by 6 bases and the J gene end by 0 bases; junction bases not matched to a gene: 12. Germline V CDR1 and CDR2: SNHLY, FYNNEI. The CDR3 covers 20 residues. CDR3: CASSDPGTSGGDSSTDTQYF. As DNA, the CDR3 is TGTGCCAGCAGCGATCCCGGGACTAGCGGGGGGGATTCTAGCACAGATACGCAGTATTTT.

The CDR3: CAWRSGGGRAFF. CDR3 DNA sequence: TGTGCCTGGAGATCCGGGGGAGGGAGGGCTTTCTTT. J is TRBJ1-1 and V is TRBV30; a weak D match, TRBD1 (5 bases). Germline V gene lookup returns CDR1 GTSNPN and CDR2 SVGIG (reference sequence). V dropped 3 bases and J dropped 11 bases, with 16 bases sitting between them. The CDR3 contains 12 residues.

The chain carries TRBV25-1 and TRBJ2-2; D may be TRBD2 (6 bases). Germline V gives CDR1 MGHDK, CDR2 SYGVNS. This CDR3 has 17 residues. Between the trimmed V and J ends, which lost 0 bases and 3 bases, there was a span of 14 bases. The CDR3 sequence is CASSEYIGLADTGELFF. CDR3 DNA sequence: TGTGCCAGCAGTGAATATATCGGTTTAGCGGACACCGGGGAGCTGTTTTTT. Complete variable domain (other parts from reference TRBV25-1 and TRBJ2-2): EADIYQTPRYLVIGTGKKITLECSQTMGHDKMYWYQQDPGMELHLIHYSYGVNSTEKGDLSSESTVSRIRTEHFPLTLESARPSHTSQYLCASSEYIGLADTGELFFGEGSRLTVL.

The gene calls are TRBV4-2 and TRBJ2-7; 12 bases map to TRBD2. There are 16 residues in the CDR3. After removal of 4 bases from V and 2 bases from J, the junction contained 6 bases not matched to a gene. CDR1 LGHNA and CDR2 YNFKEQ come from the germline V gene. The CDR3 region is CASSLTTSGGPYEQYF. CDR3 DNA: TGTGCCAGCAGCCTCACGACTAGCGGGGGCCCCTACGAGCAGTACTTC.

The CDR3 region has the DNA TGCGCCAGCACTGCCGACCCCGACGGGGTCGGGGAAAAACTGTTTTTT. Its translation is CASTADPDGVGEKLFF. V is TRBV5-1 and J is TRBJ1-4, with D unresolved. The CDR3 is 16 amino acids. The germline V gene encodes CDR1 SGHRS and CDR2 YFSETQ. V was trimmed by 6 bases and J by 8 bases, leaving 23 bases between them.

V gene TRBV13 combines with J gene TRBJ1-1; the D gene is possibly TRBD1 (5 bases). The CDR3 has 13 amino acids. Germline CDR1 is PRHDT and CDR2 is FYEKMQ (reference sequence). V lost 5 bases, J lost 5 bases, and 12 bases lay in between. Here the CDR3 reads CASSSQGRTEAFF. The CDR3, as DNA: TGTGCCAGCAGCAGTCAGGGAAGAACTGAAGCTTTCTTT.

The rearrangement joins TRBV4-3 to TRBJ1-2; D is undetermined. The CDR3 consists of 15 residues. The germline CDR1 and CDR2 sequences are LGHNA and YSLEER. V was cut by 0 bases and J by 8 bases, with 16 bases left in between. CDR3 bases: TGCGCCAGCAGCCAAGATCCGGGAGGCTTGAGGGGCTACACCTTC. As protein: CASSQDPGGLRGYTF.

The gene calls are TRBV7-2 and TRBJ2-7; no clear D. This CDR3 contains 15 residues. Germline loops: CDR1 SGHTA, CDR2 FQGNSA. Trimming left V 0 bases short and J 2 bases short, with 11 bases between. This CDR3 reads CASSLAFGETYEQYF. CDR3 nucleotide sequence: TGTGCCAGCAGCTTAGCCTTTGGAGAAACCTACGAGCAGTACTTC.

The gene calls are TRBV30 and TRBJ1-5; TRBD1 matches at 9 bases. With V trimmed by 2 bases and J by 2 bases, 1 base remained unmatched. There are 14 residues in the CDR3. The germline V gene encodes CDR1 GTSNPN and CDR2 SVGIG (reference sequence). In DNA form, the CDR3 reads TGTGCCTGGAGTAGGACAGGGGGCAATCAGCCCCAGCATTTT. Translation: CAWSRTGGNQPQHF.

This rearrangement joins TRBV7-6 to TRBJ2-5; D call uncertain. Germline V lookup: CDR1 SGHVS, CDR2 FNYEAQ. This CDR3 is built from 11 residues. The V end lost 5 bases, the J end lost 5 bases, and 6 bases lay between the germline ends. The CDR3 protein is CASSPGETQYF. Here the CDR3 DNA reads TGTGCCAGCAGCCCCGGGGAGACCCAGTACTTC.

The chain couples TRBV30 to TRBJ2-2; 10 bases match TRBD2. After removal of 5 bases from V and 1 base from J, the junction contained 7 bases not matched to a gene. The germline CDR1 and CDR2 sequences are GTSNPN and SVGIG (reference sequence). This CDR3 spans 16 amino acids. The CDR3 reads CAWGLIAGGNTGELFF. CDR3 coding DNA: TGTGCCTGGGGGCTTATAGCGGGGGGGAACACCGGGGAGCTGTTTTTT.

The DNA for the CDR3 is TGTGCCAGCAGTTGGCAGCGGGGGGGGATCCAAGAGACCCAGTACTTC. Translated: CASSWQRGGIQETQYF. This chain joins TRBV6-5 and TRBJ2-5; 10 nucleotides line up with TRBD2. CDR1 MNHEY and CDR2 SVGAGI come from the germline V gene. V trimming: 4 bases; J trimming: 1 base; junction bases outside the gene matches: 6. This CDR3 has 16 amino acids.

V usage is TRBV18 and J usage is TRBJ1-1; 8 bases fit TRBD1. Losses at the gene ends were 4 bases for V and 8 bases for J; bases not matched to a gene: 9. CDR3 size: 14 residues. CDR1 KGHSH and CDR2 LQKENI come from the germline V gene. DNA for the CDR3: TGTGCCAGCTCACGAGACAGGGGAAGAGAGGAAGCTTTCTTT. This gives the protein CASSRDRGREEAFF.

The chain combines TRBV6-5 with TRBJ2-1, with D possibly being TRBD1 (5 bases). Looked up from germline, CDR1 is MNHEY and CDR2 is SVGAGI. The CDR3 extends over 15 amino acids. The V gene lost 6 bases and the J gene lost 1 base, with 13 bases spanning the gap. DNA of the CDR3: TGTGCCAGCAGCCTGACAGTTAATTCCTACAATGAGCAGTTCTTC. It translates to CASSLTVNSYNEQFF.

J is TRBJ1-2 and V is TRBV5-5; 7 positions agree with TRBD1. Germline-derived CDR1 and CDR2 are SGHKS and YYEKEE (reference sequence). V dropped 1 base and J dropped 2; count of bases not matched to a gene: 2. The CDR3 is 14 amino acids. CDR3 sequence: CASSLQGQNYGYTF. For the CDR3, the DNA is TGTGCCAGCAGCTTGCAGGGACAGAACTATGGCTACACCTTC.

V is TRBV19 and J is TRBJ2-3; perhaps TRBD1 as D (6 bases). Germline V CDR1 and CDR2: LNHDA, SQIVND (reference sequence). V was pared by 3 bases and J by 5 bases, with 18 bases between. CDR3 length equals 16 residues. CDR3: CASSIWDTRLKDTQYF. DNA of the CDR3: TGTGCCAGTAGTATTTGGGACACCCGTTTGAAAGATACGCAGTATTTT. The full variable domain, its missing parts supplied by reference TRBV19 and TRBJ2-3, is DGGITQSPKYLFRKEGQNVTLSCEQNLNHDAMYWYRQDPGQGLRLIYYSQIVNDFQKGDIAEGYSVSREKKESFPLTVTSAQKNPTAFYLCASSIWDTRLKDTQYFGPGTRLTVL.

The CDR3 DNA follows: TGTGCCAGCAGCGAGGGACTAGCGGGGAACAATGAGCAGTTCTTC. It encodes CASSEGLAGNNEQFF. The chain links TRBV6-4 to TRBJ2-1; 13 bases fit TRBD2. Germline trimming cut 6 bases from V and 5 bases from J; bases unmatched to any gene: 4. The length of the CDR3 is 15 residues. Looked up from germline, CDR1 is MRHNA and CDR2 is SNTAGT.

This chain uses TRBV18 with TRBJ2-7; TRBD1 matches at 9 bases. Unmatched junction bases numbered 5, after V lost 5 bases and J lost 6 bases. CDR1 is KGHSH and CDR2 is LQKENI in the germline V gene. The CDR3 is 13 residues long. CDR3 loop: CASSSGTGSEQYF. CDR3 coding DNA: TGTGCCAGCTCATCCGGGACAGGGAGCGAGCAGTACTTC.

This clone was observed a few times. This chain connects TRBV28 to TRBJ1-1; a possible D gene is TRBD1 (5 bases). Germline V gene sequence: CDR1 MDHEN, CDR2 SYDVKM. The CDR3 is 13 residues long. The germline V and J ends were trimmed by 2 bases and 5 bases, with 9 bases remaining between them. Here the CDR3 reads CASSLGGSTEAFF. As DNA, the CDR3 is TGTGCCAGCAGTTTAGGGGGGTCGACTGAAGCTTTCTTT.

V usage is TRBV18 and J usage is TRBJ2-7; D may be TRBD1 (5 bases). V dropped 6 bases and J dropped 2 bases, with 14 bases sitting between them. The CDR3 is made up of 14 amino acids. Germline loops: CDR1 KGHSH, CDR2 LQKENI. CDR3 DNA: TGTGCCAGCTCTCTACAGGTCACAGCCTACGAGCAGTACTTC. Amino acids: CASSLQVTAYEQYF.

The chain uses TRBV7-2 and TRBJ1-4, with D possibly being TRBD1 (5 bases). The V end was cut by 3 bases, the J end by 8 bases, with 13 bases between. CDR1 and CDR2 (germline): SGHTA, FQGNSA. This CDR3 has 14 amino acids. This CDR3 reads CASSFRGGDEKLFF. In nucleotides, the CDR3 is TGTGCCAGCAGCTTCCGGGGGGGGGACGAAAAACTGTTTTTT.

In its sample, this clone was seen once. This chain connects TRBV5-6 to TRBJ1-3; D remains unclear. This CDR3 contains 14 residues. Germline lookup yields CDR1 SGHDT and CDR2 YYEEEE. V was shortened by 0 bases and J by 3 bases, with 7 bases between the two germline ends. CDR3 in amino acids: CASSLVAVGNTIYF. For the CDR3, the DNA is TGTGCCAGCAGCTTGGTTGCAGTTGGAAACACCATATATTTT.

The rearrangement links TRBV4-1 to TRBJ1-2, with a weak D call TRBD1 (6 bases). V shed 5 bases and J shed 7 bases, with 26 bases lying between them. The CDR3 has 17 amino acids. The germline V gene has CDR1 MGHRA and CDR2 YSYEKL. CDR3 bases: TGCGCCAGCAGCTTGGATGAAGGCGGGGGCGCTTTTTCTGGCTACACCTTC. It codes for CASSLDEGGGAFSGYTF.

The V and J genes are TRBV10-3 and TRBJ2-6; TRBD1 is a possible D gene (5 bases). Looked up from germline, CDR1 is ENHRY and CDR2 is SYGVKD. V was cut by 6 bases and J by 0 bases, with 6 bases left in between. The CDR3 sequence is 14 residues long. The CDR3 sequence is CAIRGDSGANVLTF. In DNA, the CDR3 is TGTGCCATCAGAGGGGACTCTGGGGCCAACGTCCTGACTTTC.